A single sample is the source of the 27 T cell receptor beta chains below, sequenced in a study of blood T cell repertoires in COVID-19. Using immunoSEQ multiplex PCR, the repertoire was profiled, and TCRdb retains in-frame clones only, with some absent. This sample carries under 250,000 clones, around 86% of them seen once, and the ten largest clones take about 1.6%. Sequenced input: PBMCs or T cells enriched from blood (not recorded which). Receptors originate from a man aged 40-50 years who had recovered from COVID-19.

The rearrangement links TRBV6-6 to TRBJ1-1; possibly TRBD1 for D (6 bases). Between the trimmed V and J ends, which lost 6 bases and 2 bases, there was a span of 13 bases. CDR1 is MNHNY, CDR2 SVGAGI, per germline (reference sequence). The CDR3 runs 14 residues. The CDR3 protein is CASSAGVDNTEAFF. The DNA for the CDR3 is TGTGCCAGCAGCGCAGGGGTAGATAACACTGAAGCTTTCTTT.

This clone was counted between two and nine times. The chain is built from TRBV27 and TRBJ1-1, with D perhaps matching TRBD1 (5 bases). The germline V gene encodes CDR1 MNHEY and CDR2 SMNVEV (reference sequence). The CDR3 extends over 13 amino acids. Deletions cut 5 bases from V and 4 bases from J, with 11 bases between. The CDR3, as DNA: TGTGCCAGCAGTGGGGGACTGACCACTGAAGCTTTCTTT. This gives the protein CASSGGLTTEAFF.

The chain recombines TRBV3-1 (or the pseudogene TRBV3-2) with TRBJ2-1; the match to TRBD2 covers 7 bases. The CDR3 runs to 17 residues. CDR1 and CDR2 from the germline V gene are LGHDT and YNNKEL (reference sequence). The V segment lost 0 bases and the J segment 5 bases; nucleotides outside the gene matches: 10. CDR3 DNA: TGTGCCAGCAGCCAAGACCTCCAACGGCTAGCGGACAATGAGCAGTTCTTC. Translation: CASSQDLQRLADNEQFF.

The rearrangement joins TRBV24-1 to TRBJ1-5; D remains unclear. This CDR3 contains 17 residues. Trimming removed 10 bases from V and 1 base from J, with 22 bases in between. Germline V gene lookup returns CDR1 KGHDR and CDR2 SFDVKD. The CDR3 coding sequence is TGTGCCACTTTTTTGCCACCTCGTGTGAGGAGCAATCAGCCCCAGCATTTT. As protein: CATFLPPRVRSNQPQHF.

This chain connects TRBV9 to TRBJ2-6, with D maybe TRBD2 (5 bases). Germline V gene sequence: CDR1 SGDLS, CDR2 YYNGEE. This CDR3 region has 16 residues. V lost 0 bases, J lost 2 bases, and 9 bases lay in between. The CDR3 region is CASSVEAGAGANVLTF. The DNA for the CDR3 is TGTGCCAGCAGCGTAGAGGCCGGGGCTGGGGCCAACGTCCTGACTTTC.

The rearrangement links TRBV11-2 to TRBJ1-2, with TRBD1 identical over 7 bases. CDR3 length: 14 residues. In germline, CDR1 is SGHAT, CDR2 FQNNGV. J gave up 3 bases and V 0 bases, and 1 base lay outside the gene matches. CDR3: CASSLDQGDYGYTF. The CDR3 region has the DNA TGTGCCAGCAGCTTAGATCAGGGGGACTATGGCTACACCTTC.

The chain links TRBV5-6 to TRBJ2-5; maybe TRBD1 (6 bases). The CDR3 extends over 16 amino acids. The germline gives CDR1 SGHDT, CDR2 YYEEEE. V lost 0 bases and J lost 2, with 14 bases in between. CDR3 in DNA: TGTGCCAGCAGCTTGGTGGGTAGGGACACGCAAGAGACCCAGTACTTC. Protein product: CASSLVGRDTQETQYF.

A single count supports this clone. The rearrangement uses TRBV5-5 and TRBJ2-7; D gene ambiguous. V lost 0 bases to trimming and J lost 1 base, with 2 bases between them. This CDR3 comprises 12 residues. Germline CDR1 SGHKS, CDR2 YYEKEE (reference sequence). The CDR3 nucleotides are TGTGCCAGCAGCTTGGTATCCTACGAGCAGTACTTC. It translates to CASSLVSYEQYF.

The chain recombines TRBV5-1 with TRBJ1-3; D is unclear. Trimming stripped 8 bases from V and 4 bases from J, with 19 bases between. Germline CDR1 SGHRS, CDR2 YFSETQ. This CDR3 is 15 amino acids long. CDR3 loop: CASRMGAGSGNTIYF. The CDR3 DNA reads as TGCGCCAGTAGGATGGGCGCGGGATCCGGAAACACCATATATTTT.

The CDR3, as DNA: TGTGCCAGCAGGGGGGGGTCGGCCAATGAGCAGTTCTTC. Amino acid sequence: CASRGGSANEQFF. This chain links TRBV12-3 or TRBV12-4 with TRBJ2-1; 7 bases are shared with TRBD2. The CDR3 is 13 amino acids. The J segment lost 6 bases and the V segment lost 6 bases, leaving 5 bases of the junction unmatched.

V gene TRBV13 combines with J gene TRBJ1-5; no reliable D call. The germline CDR1 and CDR2 sequences are PRHDT and FYEKMQ (reference sequence). The CDR3 has 15 residues. Trimming left V 0 bases short and J 5 bases short, with 11 bases between. In nucleotides, the CDR3 is TGTGCCAGCAGCTTAGGCCGAACACGCCATCAGCCCCAGCATTTT. Protein product: CASSLGRTRHQPQHF.

The chain joins TRBV5-1 to TRBJ2-4; 10 nucleotides agree with TRBD2. The junction had 7 bases not matched to a gene; V was cut back by 4 bases and J by 0 bases. The CDR3 consists of 17 residues. Germline loops: CDR1 SGHRS, CDR2 YFSETQ. CDR3 residues: CASSIISGGLAKNIQYF. DNA for the CDR3: TGCGCCAGCAGCATAATTAGCGGGGGGTTAGCCAAAAACATTCAGTACTTC. The entire variable domain, with the rest obtained from reference TRBV5-1 and TRBJ2-4, is as follows: KAGVTQTPRYLIKTRGQQVTLSCSPISGHRSVSWYQQTPGQGLQFLFEYFSETQRNKGNFPGRFSGRQFSNSRSEMNVSTLELGDSALYLCASSIISGGLAKNIQYFGAGTRLSVL.

The J gene is TRBJ1-4, the V gene TRBV27; TRBD1 matches 7 bases. The CDR3 loop spans 14 amino acids. Trimming cost V 4 bases and J 6 bases; bases outside gene matches: 5. Germline values: CDR1 MNHEY, CDR2 SMNVEV (reference sequence). The CDR3 nucleotides are TGTGCCAGCAGTTCCCCCGGACAGGATGAAAAACTGTTTTTT. Translation: CASSSPGQDEKLFF.

In this sample, this clone turned up a few times. The gene calls are TRBV25-1 and TRBJ2-2; 7 positions match TRBD2. The CDR3 contains 12 residues. Looked up from germline, CDR1 is MGHDK and CDR2 is SYGVNS. The J segment lost 8 bases and the V segment lost 8 bases, leaving 5 bases of the junction unmatched. The CDR3 nucleotides are TGTGCCAGCGATTGGGAGGGGGGGGAGCTGTTTTTT. It yields the protein CASDWEGGELFF.

This clone was seen once. The V and J genes are TRBV19 and TRBJ2-3, with 9 bases aligning to TRBD2. Germline V gene sequence: CDR1 LNHDA, CDR2 SQIVND (reference sequence). V lost 3 bases and J lost 5; bases outside the gene matches: 6. The CDR3 runs to 15 residues. DNA of the CDR3: TGTGCCAGTAGTATTAGTCTAGCGGGATTAGATACGCAGTATTTT. This gives the protein CASSISLAGLDTQYF.

The chain has TRBV2 and TRBJ2-5; 8 nucleotides line up with TRBD2. The V gene end was trimmed by 1 base and the J gene end by 2 bases; junction bases not matched to a gene: 3. This CDR3 spans 15 amino acids. Germline CDR1 reads SNHLY; CDR2 reads FYNNEI. Here the CDR3 DNA reads TGTGCCAGCAGTGAAGGTGCTAGCGGGCAAGAGACCCAGTACTTC. Amino acids: CASSEGASGQETQYF.

V is TRBV5-1 and J is TRBJ1-5; D gene unclear. This CDR3 is 13 amino acids long. V was clipped by 3 bases and J by 4 bases, with 8 bases between them. CDR1 is SGHRS, CDR2 YFSETQ, per germline. The CDR3 spells CASSYMPNQPQHF. The CDR3 DNA sequence: TGCGCCAGCAGCTACATGCCTAATCAGCCCCAGCATTTT.

Comments on this clone: The junction differs from germline at one of its ends, possibly a read error. The chain carries TRBV7-8 and TRBJ2-7; the match to TRBD1 covers 7 bases. Looked up from germline, CDR1 is SGHVS and CDR2 is FQNEAQ. This CDR3 has 12 residues. The CDR3 reads CASSLEGAHLSF. The CDR3 DNA sequence: TGTGCCAGCAGCTTAGAGGGGGCCCACCTAAGCTTC.

The count of this clone is one. This chain links TRBV29-1 with TRBJ2-1, with D possibly being TRBD2 (5 bases). Germline values: CDR1 SQVTM, CDR2 ANQGSEA. The CDR3 is 16 residues long. V was trimmed by 0 bases and J by 0 bases, leaving 12 bases between them. The CDR3 DNA is TGCAGCGTTGAAGATCGGGCGGGCGGCTCCTACAATGAGCAGTTCTTC. Protein product: CSVEDRAGGSYNEQFF.

The CDR3 is CASSPSGNQPQHF. The CDR3 DNA reads as TGTGCCAGCAGCCCGAGCGGCAATCAGCCCCAGCATTTT. V is TRBV7-9 and J is TRBJ1-5; D remains unclear. The V end lost 5 bases, the J end lost 2 bases, and 7 bases lay between the germline ends. CDR1 and CDR2 (germline): SEHNR, FQNEAQ (reference sequence). CDR3 length: 13 residues.

Only a few counts were recorded for this clone. The chain links TRBV30 to TRBJ2-1, with D possibly matching TRBD2 (6 bases). Germline V gene data show CDR1 as GTSNPN and CDR2 as SVGIG (reference sequence). V shed 3 bases and J shed 8 bases, with 20 bases lying between them. This CDR3 comprises 15 residues. In nucleotides, the CDR3 is TGTGCCTGGAGCGCCCTGCGGGACCAGATCGATGAGCAGTTCTTC. Translating it yields CAWSALRDQIDEQFF.

The J gene is TRBJ1-5, the V gene TRBV30; 7 nucleotides line up with TRBD1. Germline CDR1 and CDR2: GTSNPN and SVGIG (reference sequence). V was pared by 0 bases and J by 7 bases, with 3 bases of the junction left unmatched. CDR3 length: 13 amino acids. CDR3 DNA sequence: TGTGCCTGGAGTGTAAAGGGGGCCCAGCCCCAGCATTTT. Its protein is CAWSVKGAQPQHF.

The chain employs TRBV4-3 and TRBJ2-6; unclear D gene. V was clipped by 4 bases and J by 2 bases, with 6 bases between them. The CDR3 runs 14 residues. CDR1 and CDR2 from the germline V gene are LGHNA and YSLEER. The DNA of the CDR3 is TGCGCCAGCAGCCTGGAGCCTGGGGCCAACGTCCTGACTTTC. It codes for CASSLEPGANVLTF.

This clone came up once. This chain joins TRBV11-2 and TRBJ1-5, with TRBD1 matching 9 bases. The germline V gene has CDR1 SGHAT and CDR2 FQNNGV. After removal of 0 bases from V and 5 bases from J, the junction contained 2 bases not matched to a gene. This CDR3 comprises 15 residues. The CDR3 region has the DNA TGTGCCAGCAGCTTAGAAACAGGGGGCGATCAGCCCCAGCATTTT. Its protein product is CASSLETGGDQPQHF.

This rearrangement joins TRBV19 to TRBJ1-2, with 8 bases matching TRBD1. CDR1 is LNHDA, CDR2 SQIVND, per germline (reference sequence). The J segment lost 3 bases and the V segment lost 8 bases, leaving 11 bases of the junction unmatched. The CDR3 has 15 residues. The CDR3 nucleotides read TGTGCCAGTTTTTACCGGACAGGGTCGGACTATGGCTACACCTTC. As protein: CASFYRTGSDYGYTF.

The chain links TRBV20-1 to TRBJ2-7, with D possibly being TRBD2 (5 bases). Trimming removed 3 bases at V and 3 bases at J, with 15 bases between. CDR3 size: 14 residues. The germline gives CDR1 DFQATT, CDR2 SNEGSKA (reference sequence). Here the CDR3 reads CSASSGSSLYEQYF. The CDR3 DNA reads TGCAGTGCTAGTTCGGGGTCTTCACTCTACGAGCAGTACTTC.

V gene TRBV5-1 combines with J gene TRBJ2-5; possible D gene TRBD1, 5 bases. Germline loops: CDR1 SGHRS, CDR2 YFSETQ. V lost 1 base and J 4 bases, leaving 5 bases between the germline ends. CDR3 size: 12 residues. The CDR3 reads CASSLQGETQYF. CDR3 sequence (DNA): TGCGCCAGCAGCTTGCAGGGAGAGACCCAGTACTTC.